This TCR beta chain derives from a study of blood T cell repertoires in COVID-19. Study-wide context: The analysed material was cDNA or gDNA that came from T cells, B-cell-depleted T cells, or PBMCs.

The CDR3 contains 16 residues. Germline trimming cut 4 bases from V and 11 bases from J; bases unmatched to any gene: 10. CDR1 is SGHTA and CDR2 is FQGNSA in the germline V gene. In the study's own analysis: Cell counts per sample came from amplifying reference gene primers. Libraries were prepared by immunoSEQ multiplex PCR; TCRdb keeps only in-frame clonotypes and omits some of them. The V and J calls and the clone size are those of that table, but D and trimming were determined from the DNA. The sample shows 25,000 to 35,000 clones, roughly 80% of them seen only once. This TCR derives from a woman at least 80 years old with acute or convalescent COVID-19. This chain connects TRBV7-2 to TRBJ1-6, with TRBD1 identical over 11 bases. The sample consisted of peripheral blood. The CDR3 loop is CASSYYRDRGKAPLHF. The CDR3 DNA sequence: TGTGCCAGCAGCTACTACCGGGACAGGGGGAAGGCACCCCTCCACTTT.